This T cell receptor beta chain was identified in a study of identical twins. After template switching added a universal primer site, the resulting cDNA carried unique molecular identifiers. Using its own MiXCR run on the 5' RACE reads, TCRdb lists one record per CDR3 protein. The sample lists 350,000 to 500,000 distinct CDR3 sequences, about 18% occurring once. Overall study findings and caveats: Insertions ran lower in abundant cord blood beta clonotypes, though not in memory repertoires. Modelling underestimated the level of out-of-frame TCR alpha sharing observed in monozygotic twins.

Only a few counts were recorded for this clonotype. Antigen: not known. Sequencing input: naive T cells sorted from blood. The clonotype was recovered from a man aged 45-65 years in good health.

The CDR3 region is CASSSGTGAGNTIYF. The DNA for the CDR3 is TGCGCCAGCAGCTCCGGGACAGGGGCTGGAAACACCATATATTTT. This rearrangement joins TRBV5-1 to TRBJ1-3; TRBD1 aligns across 10 bases. Germline V gene lookup returns CDR1 SGHRS and CDR2 YFSETQ. V shed 3 bases and J 2 bases; nucleotides not matched to a gene: 2. The CDR3 runs to 15 residues.